The clone carrying this T cell receptor beta chain has a count of ten or more. This record comes from a study of human T cells and chemical hapten exposure. Across the whole study: The sensitizer, 2% DPC, was used on approximately 2 cm by approximately 2 cm of upper inner arm skin.

Time point: patch test 2, 6 weeks after DPC sensitization. Treatment in this sample: therapeutic diphenylcyclopropenone sensitization with weekly scalp DPC. Via MiXCR, TCRdb re-called the RACE reads, giving one row per CDR3 protein. This sample has tens of thousands of distinct CDR3 sequences, with around 7.9% found just once. CDR1 is PRHDT and CDR2 is FYEKMQ in the germline V gene (reference sequence). The CDR3 sequence is 17 residues long. V was pared by 6 bases and J by 1 base, with 6 bases of the junction left unmatched. The genes are TRBV13 and TRBJ2-1; 13 bases line up with TRBD2. The TCR sequence derives from a woman in her forties or fifties with alopecia areata. Some clones in this sample may be carry-over from other donors' samples. This sample comprised whole blood, obtained in connection with sensitization to the hapten diphenylcyclopropenone (DPC). In DNA form, the CDR3 reads TGTGCCAGCAGTCCACTAGCGGGAGGGCTGTCCTACAATGAGCAGTTCTTC. Protein sequence: CASSPLAGGLSYNEQFF.